The 29 T cell receptor beta chains reported below all come from one sample, sequenced in a study of T cell responses to AZD1222 COVID-19 vaccine. TCRdb's copy holds only in-frame clones and misses some; the assay was immunoSEQ multiplex PCR. The sample holds around 190,000 clones, roughly nine tenths seen once. Sequences were derived from peripheral blood, sampled 28 days after the second AZD1222 dose. The receptors come from an adult who received the AZD1222 COVID-19 vaccine.

The chain couples TRBV19 to TRBJ2-7; TRBD2 is a possible D gene (7 bases). V lost 5 bases and J 4 bases, leaving 15 bases between the germline ends. The CDR3 is made up of 14 amino acids. Germline V gene lookup returns CDR1 LNHDA and CDR2 SQIVND (reference sequence). CDR3 nucleotide sequence: TGTGCCAGTAGTTGGGGGGGCGACCTTTACGAGCAGTACTTC. It is translated as CASSWGGDLYEQYF.

This clone was recorded only once. The CDR3 here is CASSVEDGHEQFF. In DNA, the CDR3 is TGTGCCAGCAGTGTCGAAGATGGCCATGAGCAGTTCTTC. This sequence joins TRBV6-4 and TRBJ2-1; no firm D call. Trimming took off 4 bases at V and 8 bases at J, with 12 bases between the two ends. This CDR3 region has 13 residues. Germline CDR1 is MRHNA and CDR2 is SNTAGT.

This clone was observed a few times. The chain has TRBV10-1 and TRBJ1-1, with D possibly TRBD1 on 5 matching bases. There are 15 residues in the CDR3. Trimming cost V 0 bases and J 2 bases, with 10 bases left between them. Germline V gene lookup returns CDR1 WNHNN and CDR2 SYGVQD (reference sequence). For the CDR3, the DNA is TGCGCCAGCAGTGAGTCGAAACAGGTCAACACTGAAGCTTTCTTT. Translating gives CASSESKQVNTEAFF.

V usage is TRBV30 and J usage is TRBJ2-7; D remains unclear. Between the trimmed V and J ends, which lost 2 bases and 1 base, there was a span of 6 bases. Germline V CDR1 and CDR2: GTSNPN, SVGIG (reference sequence). The CDR3 runs to 12 residues. Here the CDR3 DNA reads TGTGCCTGGAGTTGGAGTTCCTACGAGCAGTACTTC. This encodes CAWSWSSYEQYF.

This clone was seen a single time. The chain is built from TRBV29-1 and TRBJ1-1; D is undetermined. CDR1 and CDR2 (germline): SQVTM, ANQGSEA. There are 12 residues in the CDR3. Trimming removed 1 base from V and 1 base from J, with 4 bases in between. CDR3 sequence (DNA): TGCAGCGTTGAAGGATGGAACACTGAAGCTTTCTTT. The encoded protein is CSVEGWNTEAFF.

The chain is built from TRBV27 and TRBJ2-1; TRBD1 might be the D (5 bases). Deletions cut 8 bases from V and 5 bases from J, with 16 bases between. Germline V gene sequence: CDR1 MNHEY, CDR2 SMNVEV (reference sequence). CDR3 length: 14 amino acids. Written as DNA, the CDR3 is TGTGCCAGCGCCTCTAGGGGCCGGGACAATGAGCAGTTCTTC. Its protein is CASASRGRDNEQFF.

This sequence joins TRBV27 and TRBJ2-1; 9 bases are shared with TRBD1. In germline, CDR1 is MNHEY, CDR2 SMNVEV (reference sequence). The CDR3 is 14 amino acids. Trimming took 5 bases from V and 7 from J; bases not matched to a gene: 6. In DNA, the CDR3 is TGTGCCAGCAGTCCGGGACAGGGTTGGAATGAGCAGTTCTTC. Translating it yields CASSPGQGWNEQFF.

The chain combines TRBV27 with TRBJ1-1, with a tentative D call TRBD1 (6 bases). CDR1 and CDR2 (germline): MNHEY, SMNVEV (reference sequence). V lost 4 bases, J lost 4 bases, and 10 bases lay in between. The CDR3 is 13 residues long. The CDR3 sequence is CASSSGVSTEAFF. CDR3 DNA sequence: TGTGCCAGCAGTTCAGGGGTGAGCACTGAAGCTTTCTTT.

The rearrangement uses TRBV5-6 and TRBJ1-4, with D perhaps matching TRBD1 (6 bases). CDR1 is SGHDT, CDR2 YYEEEE, per germline. The CDR3 is made up of 12 amino acids. V lost 6 bases to trimming and J lost 8 bases, with 11 bases between them. The CDR3 here is CASKGGGEKLFF. Here the CDR3 DNA reads TGTGCCAGCAAGGGGGGTGGAGAAAAACTGTTTTTT.

The rearrangement joins TRBV9 to TRBJ2-2, with a tentative D call TRBD2 (5 bases). Germline V CDR1 and CDR2: SGDLS, YYNGEE. The CDR3 runs to 14 residues. With 3 bases removed from V and 4 bases from J, the gap between germline ends came to 10 bases. CDR3 sequence: CASSALGSTGELFF. CDR3 bases: TGTGCCAGCAGCGCACTAGGCTCCACCGGGGAGCTGTTTTTT.

This chain connects TRBV5-4 to TRBJ2-7; 9 bases line up with TRBD1. This CDR3 is 16 amino acids long. Germline V CDR1 and CDR2: SGHNT, YYREEE (reference sequence). The V gene end was trimmed by 2 bases and the J gene end by 3 bases; junction bases not matched to a gene: 9. In DNA form, the CDR3 reads TGTGCCAGCAGCTTCGGGACAGGGAGTTTAAGCTACGAGCAGTACTTC. Residues: CASSFGTGSLSYEQYF.

The chain is built from TRBV28 and TRBJ1-1; no clear D. V was shortened by 3 bases and J by 5 bases, with 7 bases between the two germline ends. The germline CDR1 and CDR2 sequences are MDHEN and SYDVKM. There are 12 residues in the CDR3. As DNA, the CDR3 is TGTGCCAGCAGTTTCTTGGGGACTGAAGCTTTCTTT. Translation: CASSFLGTEAFF.

This rearrangement joins TRBV7-9 to TRBJ1-4; 11 bases fit TRBD1. Per the germline V gene, CDR1 is SEHNR and CDR2 is FQNEAQ (reference sequence). Trimming removed 1 base from V and 7 bases from J; junction bases left unmatched: 8. This CDR3 is 17 amino acids long. For the CDR3, the DNA is TGTGCCAGCAGCTTAGGGACAGGGGGCTTTTCCGGTGAAAAACTGTTTTTT. Residues: CASSLGTGGFSGEKLFF.

The rearrangement joins TRBV7-9 to TRBJ2-2; D might be TRBD2 (5 bases). This CDR3 contains 14 residues. V lost 6 bases, J lost 6 bases, and 14 bases lay in between. Germline CDR1 reads SEHNR; CDR2 reads FQNEAQ (reference sequence). CDR3 bases: TGTGCCAGCAGTCCTACTAGTTCTGCCGGGGAGCTGTTTTTT. Protein sequence: CASSPTSSAGELFF.

This rearrangement joins TRBV5-4 to TRBJ2-1, with TRBD2 matching 13 bases. Germline-derived CDR1 and CDR2 are SGHNT and YYREEE (reference sequence). The CDR3 has 15 residues. Trimming at V came to 3 bases and at J to 9 bases, leaving 6 bases not matched to a gene. As DNA, the CDR3 is TGTGCCAGCAGCTACGGACTAGCGGGAGAGAGTGAGCAGTTCTTC. It translates to CASSYGLAGESEQFF.

This chain links TRBV6-2 or TRBV6-3 with TRBJ2-3; D unresolved. Germline V lookup: CDR1 MNHEY, CDR2 SVGEGT. The V end lost 2 bases, the J end lost 2 bases, and 8 bases lay between the germline ends. The CDR3 runs 14 residues. The CDR3 spells CASSYVSATDTQYF. The CDR3 coding sequence is TGTGCCAGCAGTTACGTCAGTGCCACAGATACGCAGTATTTT.

This chain uses TRBV25-1 with TRBJ1-1; 7 nucleotides align to TRBD1. The CDR3 runs 15 residues. V dropped 2 bases and J dropped 1; count of bases not matched to a gene: 4. The germline V gene has CDR1 MGHDK and CDR2 SYGVNS. CDR3 residues: CASSEGEGANTEAFF. CDR3 sequence (DNA): TGTGCCAGCAGTGAAGGAGAGGGGGCGAACACTGAAGCTTTCTTT.

The chain recombines TRBV6-6 with TRBJ1-1; D possibly corresponds to TRBD1 (6 bases). Trimming took off 6 bases at V and 4 bases at J, with 18 bases between the two ends. Germline loops: CDR1 MNHNY, CDR2 SVGAGI (reference sequence). This CDR3 contains 15 residues. The CDR3 is CASSRGQGATTEAFF. CDR3 DNA sequence: TGTGCCAGCAGCCGGGGGCAGGGAGCCACCACTGAAGCTTTCTTT.

The chain joins TRBV10-2 to TRBJ2-2; 7 bases agree with TRBD1. Germline CDR1 reads WSHSY; CDR2 reads SAAADI. V gave up 2 bases and J gave up 7 bases; unmatched junction bases: 4. The CDR3 is 14 amino acids. The CDR3 DNA is TGCGCCAGCAGTGAGGCCCGGGACAGCGGGGAGCTGTTTTTT. Translated: CASSEARDSGELFF.

The genes are TRBV4-1 and TRBJ1-2; 9 nucleotides align to TRBD1. Trimming at V came to 3 bases and at J to 2 bases, leaving 7 bases not matched to a gene. The CDR3 length is 16 residues. The germline CDR1 and CDR2 sequences are MGHRA and YSYEKL. The CDR3 here is CASSQNTGTGNYGYTF. The CDR3 DNA is TGCGCCAGCAGCCAGAATACCGGGACAGGGAACTATGGCTACACCTTC.

The V gene is TRBV4-1, the J gene TRBJ1-5; the match to TRBD1 covers 7 bases. V lost 1 base and J lost 0; bases outside the gene matches: 6. This CDR3 region has 17 residues. Germline lookup yields CDR1 MGHRA and CDR2 YSYEKL. The CDR3 DNA follows: TGCGCCAGCAGCCAAGGGGACAGTCATAATAGCAATCAGCCCCAGCATTTT. Translating gives CASSQGDSHNSNQPQHF.

V and J are TRBV5-6 and TRBJ2-3; TRBD1 aligns across 7 bases. CDR1 SGHDT and CDR2 YYEEEE come from the germline V gene. With 5 bases clipped from V and 5 bases from J, the junction kept 8 bases outside the gene matches. CDR3 size: 14 residues. In nucleotides, the CDR3 is TGTGCCAGCAGGACCGGGACAGTGGGAGATACGCAGTATTTT. This translates into CASRTGTVGDTQYF.

This chain links TRBV30 with TRBJ1-1; D possibly corresponds to TRBD1 (5 bases). Trimming removed 0 bases at V and 7 bases at J, with 15 bases between. From germline, CDR1 is GTSNPN and CDR2 SVGIG (reference sequence). CDR3 size: 14 residues. The CDR3 loop is CAWSVDWQGYEAFF. DNA for the CDR3: TGTGCCTGGAGTGTAGATTGGCAGGGCTATGAAGCTTTCTTT. Combining the CDR3 with reference TRBV30 and TRBJ1-1 gives the whole variable domain SQTIHQWPATLVQPVGSPLSLECTVEGTSNPNLYWYRQAAGRGLQLLFYSVGIGQISSEVPQNLSASRPQDRQFILSSKKLLLSDSGFYLCAWSVDWQGYEAFFGQGTRLTVV.

This chain links TRBV7-3 with TRBJ2-7, with D tentatively TRBD2 (6 bases). Germline CDR1 SGHTA, CDR2 FQGTGA. V dropped 4 bases and J dropped 7 bases, with 17 bases sitting between them. This CDR3 is 14 amino acids long. The CDR3 sequence: CASSSQPSGGEQYF. The CDR3, as DNA: TGTGCCAGCAGCTCCCAACCCTCCGGGGGTGAGCAGTACTTC.

The chain couples TRBV5-3 to TRBJ1-1; a weak D match, TRBD1 (5 bases). TRBV5-3 belongs to the ORF category, with a function that is uncertain. With 4 bases removed from V and 1 base from J, the gap between germline ends came to 14 bases. The length of the CDR3 is 15 residues. The CDR3 region is CARSPQTEWNTEAFF. The CDR3 nucleotides are TGTGCCAGAAGCCCACAGACAGAGTGGAACACTGAAGCTTTCTTT.

This clone was observed a single time. This chain joins TRBV7-9 and TRBJ2-5; D is ambiguous. The length of the CDR3 is 13 residues. Trimming left V 7 bases short and J 4 bases short, with 13 bases between. Germline V CDR1 and CDR2: SEHNR, FQNEAQ (reference sequence). The CDR3 protein is CASTSGLGETQYF. Here the CDR3 DNA reads TGTGCCAGCACCAGTGGCCTTGGAGAGACCCAGTACTTC.

Note on this clone: Other DNA sequences within the sample encode an identical CDR3. The chain carries TRBV6-5 and TRBJ1-6; 7 nucleotides match TRBD1. This CDR3 is built from 13 residues. V lost 2 bases to trimming and J lost 8 bases; unmatched junction nucleotides: 0. Germline lookup yields CDR1 MNHEY and CDR2 SVGAGI. CDR3 sequence (DNA): TGTGCCAGCAGTTACGACAGGGATTCACCCCTCCACTTT. Residues: CASSYDRDSPLHF.

This chain uses TRBV19 with TRBJ1-1, with D perhaps TRBD1 (6 bases). V was pared by 4 bases and J by 5 bases, with 17 bases between. Germline values: CDR1 LNHDA, CDR2 SQIVND (reference sequence). CDR3 length equals 15 residues. CDR3 sequence reads: CASSSRQASSTEAFF. CDR3 sequence (DNA): TGTGCCAGTAGTAGCCGACAGGCTTCGTCTACTGAAGCTTTCTTT. Full variable domain (rest looked up from reference TRBV19 and TRBJ1-1): DGGITQSPKYLFRKEGQNVTLSCEQNLNHDAMYWYRQDPGQGLRLIYYSQIVNDFQKGDIAEGYSVSREKKESFPLTVTSAQKNPTAFYLCASSSRQASSTEAFFGQGTRLTVV.

This clone was recorded only once. This chain uses TRBV7-3 with TRBJ2-4, with D perhaps matching TRBD2 (6 bases). V shed 3 bases and J shed 5 bases, with 8 bases lying between them. There are 13 residues in the CDR3. Germline CDR1 and CDR2: SGHTA and FQGTGA. CDR3 DNA sequence: TGTGCCAGCAGCTTCGGCGGGGAAAACATTCAGTACTTC. Residues: CASSFGGENIQYF.